This note documents a single T cell receptor (beta chain) sequence. The data were taken from a study of T cells in Graves' hyperthyroidism and ophthalmopathy. Researchers took RNA transcripts and amplified the TCR beta CDR3 regions from them. The TCR CDR3 first-round RT-PCR relied on the HTBI primer set. MiXCR was run by TCRdb on the multiplex PCR reads, yielding one entry per CDR3 protein. The sample shows hundreds of thousands of distinct CDR3 sequences, roughly 19% of them seen only once. The CDR3 has 13 amino acids. V lost 5 bases to trimming and J lost 10 bases, with 12 bases between them. CDR1 and CDR2 from the germline V gene are SGHTA and FQGNSA.

J is TRBJ1-6 and V is TRBV7-2; tentatively, D is TRBD1 (5 bases). What was sequenced was blood. The clonotype originates from a woman aged 18-29 years with Graves' hyperthyroidism. CDR3 nucleotides: TGTGCCAGCAGCCAACAAGGGGAATCACCCCTCCACTTT. The encoded protein is CASSQQGESPLHF.